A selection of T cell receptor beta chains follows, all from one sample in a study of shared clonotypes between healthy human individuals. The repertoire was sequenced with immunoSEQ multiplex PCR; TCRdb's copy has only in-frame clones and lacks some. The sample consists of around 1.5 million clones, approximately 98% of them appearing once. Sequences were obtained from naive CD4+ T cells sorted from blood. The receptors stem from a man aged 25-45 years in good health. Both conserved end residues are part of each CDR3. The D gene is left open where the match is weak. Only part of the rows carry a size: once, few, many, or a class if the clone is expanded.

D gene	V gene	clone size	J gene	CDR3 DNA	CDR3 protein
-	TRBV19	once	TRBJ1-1	TGTGCCAGTAGTATGATGGGTAGAATGAACACTGAAGCTTTCTTT	CASSMMGRMNTEAFF
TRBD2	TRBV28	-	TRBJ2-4	TGTGCCAGCAGCACTAGCGGGAGGAGGGGAAACATTCAGTACTTC	CASSTSGRRGNIQYF
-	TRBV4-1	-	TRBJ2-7	TGCGCCAGCAGCCAATTTCAGGGCTACGAGCAGTACTTC	CASSQFQGYEQYF
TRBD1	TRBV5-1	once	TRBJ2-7	TGCGCCAGCAGCCGAGGACAGGGGACTGAAGAGCAGTACTTC	CASSRGQGTEEQYF
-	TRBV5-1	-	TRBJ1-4	TGCGCCAGCAGCTTGGCCGAGGGTAGCGGTGAAAAACTGTTTTTT	CASSLAEGSGEKLFF
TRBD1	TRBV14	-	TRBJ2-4	TGTGCCAGCAGTCAAGGGGGACAGCAGTACTTC	CASSQGGQQYF
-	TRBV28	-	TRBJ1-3	TGTGCCAGCAGCACCCTTGGGCAATATAACATATATTTT	CASSTLGQYNIYF
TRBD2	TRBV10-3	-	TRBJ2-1	TGTGCCATCAGTGTTAGCGGGAGGGCCCGGATGAACAATGAGCAGTTCTTC	CAISVSGRARMNNEQFF
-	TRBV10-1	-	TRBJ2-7	TGCGCCAGCAGTGGTAAGGTAGGGCCGGGGGAGCAGTACTTC	CASSGKVGPGEQYF
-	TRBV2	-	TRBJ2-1	TGTGCCAGCAGTGATGCGCTAGAGGCGGCCTACAATGAGCAGTTCTTC	CASSDALEAAYNEQFF
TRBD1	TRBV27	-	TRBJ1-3	TGTGCCAGCAGCCGGGACAGGAAACTCGGAAACACCATATATTTT	CASSRDRKLGNTIYF
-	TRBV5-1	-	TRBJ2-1	TGCGCCAGCAGCTTAAACCCCGAGCGCGATGAGCAGTTCTTC	CASSLNPERDEQFF
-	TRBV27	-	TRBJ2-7	TGTGCCAGCAGTTCCCTAGGCAGCTCCTACGAGCAGTACTTC	CASSSLGSSYEQYF
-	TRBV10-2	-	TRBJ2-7	TGCGCCAGCAGTCATGCGGCGGGGACCCCCTACGAGCAGTACTTC	CASSHAAGTPYEQYF
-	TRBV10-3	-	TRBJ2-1	TGTGCCATCAGTGTAATCGCCGGCCGAACACGGGATGAGCAGTTCTTC	CAISVIAGRTRDEQFF
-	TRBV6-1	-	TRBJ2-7	TGTGCCAGCAGTGTCCGCTACGAGCAGTACTTC	CASSVRYEQYF
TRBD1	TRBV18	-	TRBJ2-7	TGTGCCAGCTCTTTAAAAGGGGGCGGTACCCACGAGCAGTACTTC	CASSLKGGGTHEQYF
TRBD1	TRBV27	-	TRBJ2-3	TGTGCCAGCACCTTACAGGGGAGCCGTACAGATACGCAGTATTTT	CASTLQGSRTDTQYF
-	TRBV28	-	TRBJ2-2	TGTGCCAGCAGTTTGGGTCAACTAAACACCGGGGAGCTGTTTTTT	CASSLGQLNTGELFF
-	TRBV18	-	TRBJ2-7	TGTGCCAGCTCATCTAACTTACAGGGAGAGCAGTACTTC	CASSSNLQGEQYF
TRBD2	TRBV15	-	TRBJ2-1	TGTGCCACCAGCCCCACACTAGCGGAGTCCTACAATGAGCAGTTCTTC	CATSPTLAESYNEQFF
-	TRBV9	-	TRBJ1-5	TGTGCCAGCAGCGTAGGTACAGGAGGGAACCAGCCCCAGCATTTT	CASSVGTGGNQPQHF
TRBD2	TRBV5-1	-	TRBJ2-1	TGCGCCAGCAGCTTGGTCGGCGGGAGGGACCCCAATGAGCAGTTCTTC	CASSLVGGRDPNEQFF
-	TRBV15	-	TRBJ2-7	TGTGCCACCAGGAAGCAACCGGGAGTTGGATACGAGCAGTACTTC	CATRKQPGVGYEQYF
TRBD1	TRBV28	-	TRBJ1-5	TGTGCCAGCAGTTCCGGTCAAGGACAGGTAAATCAGCCCCAGCATTTT	CASSSGQGQVNQPQHF
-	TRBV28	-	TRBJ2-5	TGTGCCAGCACAGGGGTGACGGGGGAGACCCAGTACTTC	CASTGVTGETQYF
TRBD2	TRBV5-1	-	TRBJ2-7	TGCGCCAGCAGTCAAGCGGGGAGCTCCTACGAGCAGTACTTC	CASSQAGSSYEQYF
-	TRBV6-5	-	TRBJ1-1	TGTGCCAGCCACCCGGGCCCTGACACTGAAGCTTTCTTT	CASHPGPDTEAFF
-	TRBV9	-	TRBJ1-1	TGTGCCAGCAGCCTTTCATCCCTTCAGGGCTACACTGAAGCTTTCTTT	CASSLSSLQGYTEAFF
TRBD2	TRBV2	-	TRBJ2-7	TGTGCCAGTCGGGAAGCTAGCGGGAGTCGTCGTTTCTACGAGCAGTACTTC	CASREASGSRRFYEQYF
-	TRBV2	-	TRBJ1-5	TGTGCCAGCAGTGAATTGGGGGCTGGCAATCAGCCCCAGCATTTT	CASSELGAGNQPQHF
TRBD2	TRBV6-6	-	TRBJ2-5	TGTGCCAGCAGTTACTCGCCTAGCGGGATGAGAGAGACCCAGTACTTC	CASSYSPSGMRETQYF
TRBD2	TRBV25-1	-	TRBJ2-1	TGTGCCAGCAGTGTCTCGGGGGGATACAATGAGCAGTTCTTC	CASSVSGGYNEQFF
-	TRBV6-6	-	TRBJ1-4	TGTGCCAGCAGTCAATTACAAACAGAAGTGGGGTCGAAACTGTTTTTT	CASSQLQTEVGSKLFF
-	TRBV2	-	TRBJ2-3	TGTGCCAGCAGTGGACAGGGAGGGACAGATACGCAGTATTTT	CASSGQGGTDTQYF
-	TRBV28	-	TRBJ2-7	TGTGCCAGCTCATACTCACCAGACTTTATGTACGAGCAGTACTTC	CASSYSPDFMYEQYF
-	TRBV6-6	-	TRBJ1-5	TGTGCCAGCAGTTTCGGGGAGCAGCCCCAGCATTTT	CASSFGEQPQHF